Presented here are 26 T cell receptor beta chains from one specimen sequenced in a study of tissue T cells after allogeneic stem cell transplantation. Assay used: immunoSEQ multiplex PCR; TCRdb lists only in-frame clones, some missing. The data show about 50,000 clones, around 69% seen once. Input material: sorted cells pooled from one or two spleens. The receptors come from a pool of C57BL/6 mice in good health.

The sample holds a few counts of this clone. Mouse names are used for the genes. The CDR3 DNA, read in part, is TGTGCCAGCTTGGGGGCGGAAGAACAGTAC. Its protein product is CASLGAEEQY. The CDR3, in full, reads CASLGAEEQYF. The chain has TRBV13-1 and TRBJ2-7, with D possibly being TRBD1 or TRBD2 (6 bases each). The read terminates 1 residue before the CDR3 end, so the remaining end is supplied by the germline J gene. This CDR3 has 11 amino acids. Trimming removed 7 bases from V and 7 bases from J, with 12 bases in between. The germline gives CDR1 NSHNY, CDR2 SYGAGN.

Of note for this clone: The gene names here belong to mouse. Partial CDR3 DNA: TGTGCCAGCGGTGGACCTCGACAAATTTCCAACGAAAGATTATTT. As protein: CASGGPRQISNERLF. The full CDR3 protein reads CASGGPRQISNERLFF. This chain links TRBV13-2 with TRBJ1-4, with D hard to call. The missing CDR3 end, 1 residue past where the read stops, is filled in from the germline J gene. V was clipped by 3 bases and J by 0 bases, with 12 bases between them. Germline CDR1 is NNHNN and CDR2 is SYGAGS (reference sequence). There are 16 residues in the CDR3.

A remark on this clone: The genes and germline here are from mouse. The read ends 1 residue early relative to the CDR3; the germline J gene fills the gap. The J gene is TRBJ2-7, the V gene TRBV4; no clear D. CDR3 length: 9 amino acids. Germline V gives CDR1 LGHDT, CDR2 YNNKQL (reference sequence). Deletions cut 8 bases from V and 4 bases from J, with 3 bases between. This CDR3 reads CASRYEQYF. The part of the CDR3 DNA that was read is TGTGCCAGCCGATATGAACAGTAC.

About this clone: Mouse names are used for the genes. Read coverage stops 1 residue before the CDR3 terminus; the germline J gene supplies the remainder. The chain couples TRBV13-1 to TRBJ2-1; TRBD1 matches at 9 bases. The CDR3 totals 14 residues. The V segment lost 3 bases and the J segment 2 bases; nucleotides outside the gene matches: 0. Germline V lookup: CDR1 NSHNY, CDR2 SYGAGN. The covered CDR3 bases are TGTGCCAGCAGTGGGGACAGGGACTATGCTGAGCAGTTC. Its protein product is CASSGDRDYAEQF. The full CDR3 sequence reads CASSGDRDYAEQFF.

This clone was counted only a few times. The gene symbols are mouse symbols. The CDR3 end is not reached by the read, which stops 1 residue before it; the germline J gene fills it in. The chain carries TRBV1 and TRBJ2-7, with 8 bases fitting TRBD1. J lost 4 bases, V lost 6 bases, and 5 bases had no gene match. The CDR3 length is 13 residues. In germline, CDR1 is NSQYPW, CDR2 LRSPGD (reference sequence). The sequenced CDR3 bases are TGCACCTGCAGGGACAGGGAAGGGTATGAACAGTAC. Translated, it gives CTCRDREGYEQY. The entire CDR3 sequence reads CTCRDREGYEQYF.

For this clone: The gene symbols are mouse symbols. The CDR3 end falls 1 residue outside the read, so it is completed with the germline J gene. The V and J genes are TRBV26 and TRBJ1-6; D perhaps matches TRBD1 (6 bases). TRBJ1-6 is assigned to the ORF class and has an uncertain function. The length of the CDR3 is 16 residues. Trimming removed 4 bases at V and 0 bases at J, with 10 bases between. Per the germline V gene, CDR1 is KGHPV and CDR2 is FQNQEV (reference sequence). CDR3 loop: CASSPRQDSYNSPLYF. The sequenced CDR3 bases are TGTGCCAGCAGTCCCCGACAGGATTCCTATAATTCGCCCCTCTAC.

This clone was seen a handful of times. Gene names denote mouse genes. The read falls 1 residue short of the CDR3 end, and the missing part is taken from the germline J gene. This rearrangement joins TRBV2 to TRBJ1-5, with 8 bases aligning to TRBD1. The germline gives CDR1 LGHNA, CDR2 YSYQKL. The CDR3 totals 13 residues. V shed 4 bases, J shed 9 bases, and the junction held 5 bases outside the gene matches. The CDR3 spells CASSPDRGWAPLF. The DNA read from the CDR3 is TGTGCCAGCAGCCCCGACAGGGGTTGGGCTCCGCTT. Full variable domain (missing parts from reference TRBV2 and TRBJ1-5): DPKIIQKPKYLVAVTGSEKILICEQYLGHNAMYWYRQSAKKPLEFMFSYSYQKLMDNQTASSRFQPQSSKKNHLDLQITALKPDDSATYFCASSPDRGWAPLFGEGTRLSVL.

Regarding this clone: The genes are named according to mouse. Read data end 1 residue before the CDR3 end; the end is taken from the germline J gene. V gene TRBV5 combines with J gene TRBJ2-3; maybe TRBD1 (5 bases). Trimming shortened V by 4 bases and J by 0 bases, and 11 bases separated the two germline ends. Germline CDR1 LGHNA, CDR2 YNLKQL (reference sequence). The CDR3 runs 15 residues. The CDR3 reads CASSLDSSSAETLYF. The CDR3 DNA, read in part, is TGTGCCAGCAGCCTCGACAGCTCTAGTGCAGAAACGCTGTAT.

This clone showed up just a few times. Mouse names are used for the genes. Read coverage stops 1 residue before the CDR3 terminus; the germline J gene supplies the remainder. The rearrangement joins TRBV3 to TRBJ1-5; weak D call: TRBD1 (6 bases). Between the trimmed V and J ends, which lost 4 bases and 0 bases, there was a span of 7 bases. The germline V gene encodes CDR1 SNHLY and CDR2 FYNGKV (reference sequence). There are 14 residues in the CDR3. The CDR3 region is CASSWDINNQAPLF. CDR3 DNA (partial): TGTGCCAGCAGCTGGGACATTAACAACCAGGCTCCGCTT.

This clone was detected only a few times. Gene and germline names: mouse. The read stops 1 residue short of the end of the CDR3; the missing end is completed from the germline J gene. This rearrangement joins TRBV2 to TRBJ2-7, with D unresolved. This CDR3 is 15 amino acids long. Looked up from germline, CDR1 is LGHNA and CDR2 is YSYQKL. V lost 0 bases and J 0 bases, leaving 9 bases between the germline ends. The sequenced part of the CDR3 DNA is TGTGCCAGCAGCCAAGAGAGCCAGAGCTCCTATGAACAGTAC. Protein: CASSQESQSSYEQY. In full, the CDR3 reads CASSQESQSSYEQYF.

This clone was counted a few times. Gene names and germline match the mouse. The CDR3 end lies 1 residue beyond the end of the read and is filled in from the germline J gene. This chain links TRBV31 with TRBJ2-7, with TRBD2 identical over 11 bases. V lost 2 bases and J lost 4; bases outside the gene matches: 4. Germline V gene lookup returns CDR1 GKSSPN and CDR2 SITVG. The CDR3 consists of 14 residues. The sequenced part of the CDR3 DNA is TGTGCCTGGAGTTCCGGGACTGGGGGTTATGAACAGTAC. It yields the protein CAWSSGTGGYEQY. The whole CDR3 is CAWSSGTGGYEQYF. Complete variable domain (other parts from reference TRBV31 and TRBJ2-7): AQTIHQWPVAEIKAVGSPLSLGCTIKGKSSPNLYWYWQATGGTLQQLFYSITVGQVESVVQLNLSASRPKDDQFILSTEKLLLSHSGFYLCAWSSGTGGYEQYFGPGTRLTVL.

About this clone itself: Genes here carry mouse names. From the germline J gene comes the end of the CDR3, since the read stops 1 residue before it. This rearrangement joins TRBV13-2 to TRBJ1-4; 9 positions agree with TRBD1. The CDR3 has 14 residues. From germline, CDR1 is NNHNN and CDR2 SYGAGS (reference sequence). J gave up 7 bases and V 3 bases, and 4 bases lay outside the gene matches. CDR3 residues: CASGAQGAGERLFF. Partial CDR3 DNA: TGTGCCAGCGGTGCACAGGGGGCGGGCGAAAGATTATTT.

Concerning this clone: Any gene name here is a mouse gene name. The CDR3 end falls 1 residue outside the read, so it is completed with the germline J gene. The chain carries TRBV2 and TRBJ1-1; 9 bases align to TRBD1. CDR3 size: 15 residues. CDR1 and CDR2 (germline): LGHNA, YSYQKL. The V segment lost 3 bases and the J segment 1 base; nucleotides outside the gene matches: 3. CDR3 DNA (partial): TGTGCCAGCAGCCAGCCGACAGGGGGAAACACAGAAGTCTTC. Translated: CASSQPTGGNTEVF. The complete CDR3 protein is CASSQPTGGNTEVFF.

With regard to this clone: Here the gene names and germline are mouse. The CDR3 goes on 1 residue after the read ends, and that part is filled in from the germline J gene. The V gene is TRBV13-2, the J gene TRBJ2-5, with no clear D. With 1 base removed from V and 6 bases from J, the gap between germline ends came to 3 bases. The CDR3 covers 11 residues. Germline V CDR1 and CDR2: NNHNN, SYGAGS (reference sequence). Partial CDR3 DNA: TGTGCCAGCGGTGATTTTGACACCCAGTAC. This gives the protein CASGDFDTQY. The whole CDR3 protein is CASGDFDTQYF.

A note on this clone: Mouse germline and gene names are used. CDR3 sequence reads: CASSSHWGGDTGQLYF. The sequenced part of the CDR3 DNA is TGTGCCAGCTCTTCCCACTGGGGGGGCGACACCGGGCAGCTCTAC. J is TRBJ2-2 and V is TRBV12-1, with TRBD2 matching 11 bases. The missing CDR3 end, 1 residue past where the read stops, is filled in from the germline J gene. Germline CDR1 reads SGHSN; CDR2 reads HYEKVE. The V segment lost 3 bases and the J segment 3 bases; nucleotides outside the gene matches: 5. The CDR3 runs to 16 residues.

Worth noting for this clone: Gene names and germline refer to mouse. The CDR3 end lies 1 residue beyond the end of the read and is filled in from the germline J gene. This sequence joins TRBV13-3 and TRBJ2-4, with D hard to call. In germline, CDR1 is NNHDY, CDR2 SYVADS. The V gene lost 2 bases and the J gene lost 0 bases, with 7 bases spanning the gap. The CDR3 has 14 residues. The sequenced part of the CDR3 DNA is TGTGCCAGCAGTGACCACAATAGTCAAAACACCTTGTAC. Translated, it gives CASSDHNSQNTLY. The whole CDR3 is CASSDHNSQNTLYF.

This clone was counted a single time. Mouse gene names and germline throughout. The CDR3 is cut off 1 residue early in the read; its end comes from the germline J gene. This chain links TRBV13-2 with TRBJ2-3; TRBD1 agrees at 10 bases. CDR3 size: 17 residues. Trimming cost V 0 bases and J 0 bases; bases outside gene matches: 4. In germline, CDR1 is NNHNN, CDR2 SYGAGS (reference sequence). This CDR3 reads CASGDAGQGPSAETLYF. The CDR3 bases that were read are TGTGCCAGCGGTGATGCGGGACAGGGGCCTAGTGCAGAAACGCTGTAT.

As to this clone: All gene names here are mouse names. The read gets to within 1 residue of the CDR3 end, and the germline J gene fills in the rest. This sequence joins TRBV13-2 and TRBJ2-3; the match to TRBD2 covers 8 bases. This CDR3 has 15 amino acids. V lost 3 bases to trimming and J lost 0 bases; unmatched junction nucleotides: 3. Germline V gives CDR1 NNHNN, CDR2 SYGAGS (reference sequence). CDR3 loop: CASGGGLVSAETLYF. The part of the CDR3 DNA that was read is TGTGCCAGCGGTGGGGGACTGGTTAGTGCAGAAACGCTGTAT.

Details on this clone: Each gene name is a mouse one. The CDR3 extends 1 residue past the end of the read, so its final part is completed from the germline J gene. V is TRBV5 and J is TRBJ2-4; 9 nucleotides align to TRBD2. Germline CDR1 reads LGHNA; CDR2 reads YNLKQL (reference sequence). CDR3 length: 17 amino acids. V was pared by 4 bases and J by 0 bases, with 8 bases of the junction left unmatched. Partial CDR3 DNA: TGTGCCAGCAGCCCCTCACTGGGGGGCCCTAGTCAAAACACCTTGTAC. Residues: CASSPSLGGPSQNTLY. The CDR3 in full is CASSPSLGGPSQNTLYF.

As to this clone: The gene names given are mouse names. The read finishes 1 residue shy of the CDR3 end, and the germline J gene is used to complete it. The chain couples TRBV13-2 to TRBJ2-7, with TRBD1 matching 8 bases. Trimming took 2 bases from V and 6 from J; bases not matched to a gene: 1. The CDR3 contains 12 residues. Germline-derived CDR1 and CDR2 are NNHNN and SYGAGS (reference sequence). The part of the CDR3 DNA that was read is TGTGCCAGCGGTGAGGACAGGGTTGAACAGTAC. Protein product: CASGEDRVEQY. The whole CDR3 protein reads CASGEDRVEQYF.

As to this clone: The gene names given are mouse names. The CDR3 extends 1 residue past the end of the read, so its final part is completed from the germline J gene. The rearrangement joins TRBV16 to TRBJ1-3, with D perhaps TRBD1 (6 bases). The ends were cut back, 5 bases at V and 2 bases at J, with 13 bases in the middle. Germline CDR1 SGHSA, CDR2 FRNQAP. There are 15 residues in the CDR3. The CDR3 loop reads CASSATGGAGNTLYF. The CDR3 DNA, read in part, is TGTGCAAGCAGCGCGACAGGAGGGGCTGGAAATACGCTCTAT.

With regard to this clone: Genes here carry mouse names. The read finishes 1 residue shy of the CDR3 end, and the germline J gene is used to complete it. V gene TRBV13-3 combines with J gene TRBJ2-2; the D gene is possibly TRBD1 (6 bases). The CDR3 loop spans 15 amino acids. CDR1 NNHDY and CDR2 SYVADS come from the germline V gene. Trimming shortened V by 5 bases and J by 3 bases, and 14 bases separated the two germline ends. CDR3 DNA, as far as it was read: TGTGCCAGCAGCTCCGACAGGTCCTACACCGGGCAGCTCTAC. Translating gives CASSSDRSYTGQLY. The full CDR3 protein reads CASSSDRSYTGQLYF.

As for this clone: Genes here carry mouse names. Read coverage stops 1 residue before the CDR3 terminus; the germline J gene supplies the remainder. This chain links TRBV13-2 with TRBJ1-4; no reliable D call. V was clipped by 2 bases and J by 0 bases, with 11 bases between them. CDR1 NNHNN and CDR2 SYGAGS come from the germline V gene (reference sequence). This CDR3 region has 16 residues. The CDR3 is CASGDHIKISNERLFF. The CDR3 DNA, read in part, is TGTGCCAGCGGTGACCACATAAAAATTTCCAACGAAAGATTATTT.

Turning to this clone: Mouse gene names and germline throughout. The read ends 1 residue shy of where the CDR3 ends; the end is completed using the germline J gene. Other nucleotide sequences in the sample specify the same CDR3. The chain has TRBV16 and TRBJ2-4; 9 nucleotides line up with TRBD2. The CDR3 has 16 residues. With V trimmed by 1 base and J by 0 bases, 2 bases remained unmatched. Per germline, CDR1 SGHSA and CDR2 FRNQAP. The covered CDR3 bases are TGTGCAAGCAGCTTAGGGTGGGGGGGCAGTCAAAACACCTTGTAC. This codes for CASSLGWGGSQNTLY. The whole CDR3 protein reads CASSLGWGGSQNTLYF.

Concerning this clone: Germline and genes here are mouse. The CDR3 extends 1 residue past the end of the read, so its final part is completed from the germline J gene. The V call is TRBV5, the J call TRBJ1-6; the D is unclear. TRBJ1-6 is filed as an ORF, its function uncertain. The germline V gene has CDR1 LGHNA and CDR2 YNLKQL (reference sequence). CDR3 size: 13 residues. Trimming stripped 0 bases from V and 3 bases from J, with 0 bases between. CDR3 region: CASSQDYNSPLYF. CDR3 DNA (partial): TGTGCCAGCAGCCAAGACTATAATTCGCCCCTCTAC.

As for this clone: The gene symbols are mouse symbols. The CDR3 is cut off 1 residue early in the read; its end comes from the germline J gene. The chain joins TRBV13-3 to TRBJ1-3; a possible D gene is TRBD1 (6 bases). The V end was cut by 0 bases, the J end by 3 bases, with 10 bases between. The CDR3 has 15 residues. The V gene's germline CDR1 is NNHDY and CDR2 SYVADS. The sequenced part of the CDR3 DNA is TGTGCCAGCAGTGATGTCAGGGGAGGTGGAAATACGCTCTAT. Protein sequence: CASSDVRGGGNTLY. In full, the CDR3 is CASSDVRGGGNTLYF.